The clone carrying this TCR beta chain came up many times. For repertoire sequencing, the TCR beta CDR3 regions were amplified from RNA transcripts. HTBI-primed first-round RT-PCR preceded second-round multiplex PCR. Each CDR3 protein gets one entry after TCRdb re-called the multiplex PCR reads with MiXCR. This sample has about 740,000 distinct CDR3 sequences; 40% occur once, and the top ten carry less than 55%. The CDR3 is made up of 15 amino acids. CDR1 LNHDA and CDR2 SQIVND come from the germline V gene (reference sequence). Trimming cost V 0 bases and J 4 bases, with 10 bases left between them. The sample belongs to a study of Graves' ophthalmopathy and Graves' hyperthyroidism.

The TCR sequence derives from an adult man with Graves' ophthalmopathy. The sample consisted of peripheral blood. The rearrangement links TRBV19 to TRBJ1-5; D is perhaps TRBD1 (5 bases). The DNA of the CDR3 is TGTGCCAGTAGTATAGATGGAAGGGGAAATCAGCCCCAGCATTTT. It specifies CASSIDGRGNQPQHF.